This T cell receptor beta chain derives from a study of glioma-infiltrating T cells after dendritic cell vaccination. Up to roughly 2 ug genomic DNA was used for TCRB CDR3 amplification. Amplification used 60 V beta primers and 13 J beta primers. The table came from immunoSEQ multiplex PCR; TCRdb's copy has only in-frame clones and leaves some out. The table has 60,000 to 70,000 clones, 80% to 85% seen once. Here the sequenced sample was blood, taken before dendritic cell vaccination. The receptor was derived from a human donor with glioblastoma.

In DNA form, the CDR3 reads TGTGCCAGCAGCCCAGGCAGGGGATTGCGAGAGCTGTTTTTT. Encoded protein: CASSPGRGLRELFF. This rearrangement joins TRBV11-2 to TRBJ2-2; D possibly corresponds to TRBD1 (6 bases). Looked up from germline, CDR1 is SGHAT and CDR2 is FQNNGV. The CDR3 totals 14 residues. The V and J ends lost 5 bases and 11 bases respectively, with 18 bases between them.